These 8 T cell receptor beta chains came from one sample sequenced in a study of blood T cell repertoires in COVID-19 (dated by TCRdb to the early 2020s). The library relied on the immunoSEQ multiplex PCR assay. The clones in this table, taken by TCRdb from immuneACCESS, are in-frame only. Not every clone is retained; where verified, under half of the shortfall comes from an unresolved V gene, and the cause of the rest is unknown. This sample comprises 90,000 to 100,000 clones, about 89% of them detected only once. Roughly 2.5% of the sample is taken by the ten largest. The sequencing input was peripheral blood. The receptors originated from a man aged 45-65 years with COVID-19, enrolled during active disease.

This clone was detected only a few times. DNA for the CDR3: TGTGCCAGCAGCCAAGATCAGAACACTGAAGCTTTCTTT. This codes for CASSQDQNTEAFF. The V and J genes are TRBV14 and TRBJ1-1; D gene unclear. CDR1 and CDR2 (germline): SGHDN, FVKESK. With 0 bases removed from V and 1 base from J, the gap between germline ends came to 3 bases. The CDR3 length is 13 residues.

The chain has TRBV11-2 and TRBJ2-7; D may be TRBD2 (6 bases). The V end lost 7 bases, the J end lost 4 bases, and 8 bases lay between the germline ends. Germline V gene lookup returns CDR1 SGHAT and CDR2 FQNNGV. The CDR3 runs 11 residues. The chain's CDR3 is CASTRGYEQYF. The CDR3 DNA reads as TGTGCCAGCACCCGGGGGTACGAGCAGTACTTC. The full variable domain, in which reference TRBV11-2 and TRBJ2-7 provide the parts outside the CDR3, is EAGVAQSPRYKIIEKRQSVAFWCNPISGHATLYWYQQILGQGPKLLIQFQNNGVVDDSQLPKDRFSAERLKGVDSTLKIQPAKLEDSAVYLCASTRGYEQYFGPGTRLTVT.

The V gene is TRBV2, the J gene TRBJ1-3; TRBD1 matches 7 bases. Germline CDR1 is SNHLY and CDR2 is FYNNEI. This CDR3 contains 15 residues. V trimming: 4 bases; J trimming: 2 bases; junction bases outside the gene matches: 5. CDR3 bases: TGTGCCAGCAGTGCGGGCAGGGGGACTGGAAACACCATATATTTT. Residues: CASSAGRGTGNTIYF.

The gene calls are TRBV7-6 and TRBJ1-2, with D possibly being TRBD1 (6 bases). CDR1 is SGHVS and CDR2 is FNYEAQ in the germline V gene. The V end was cut by 5 bases, the J end by 1 base, with 20 bases between. The CDR3 contains 17 residues. CDR3 amino acids: CASSPRTAKGVNYGYTF. CDR3 nucleotide sequence: TGTGCCAGCAGCCCCCGGACAGCAAAGGGGGTTAACTATGGCTACACCTTC.

This clone has just a few counts. The chain uses TRBV2 and TRBJ2-2, with 9 bases identical to TRBD1. This CDR3 has 15 amino acids. The V gene end was trimmed by 6 bases and the J gene end by 4 bases; junction bases not matched to a gene: 6. The V gene's germline CDR1 is SNHLY and CDR2 FYNNEI. In nucleotides, the CDR3 is TGTGCCAGCAGCGGGGACAGGGAGGTCACCGGGGAGCTGTTTTTT. Translation gives CASSGDREVTGELFF.

The chain joins TRBV7-2 to TRBJ2-5; TRBD2 agrees at 7 bases. The CDR3 runs 14 residues. V lost 3 bases, J lost 5 bases, and 6 bases stayed unmatched. Per the germline V gene, CDR1 is SGHTA and CDR2 is FQGNSA. The CDR3 DNA sequence: TGTGCCAGCAGCTTGCCGGGACTATGGGAGACCCAGTACTTC. Protein sequence: CASSLPGLWETQYF.

The V gene is TRBV5-1, the J gene TRBJ2-7, with D perhaps TRBD2 (5 bases). The CDR3 covers 15 residues. V was trimmed by 9 bases and J by 0 bases, leaving 19 bases between them. Germline CDR1 is SGHRS and CDR2 is YFSETQ. The CDR3 protein is CAIPPMGVPSYEQYF. The DNA for the CDR3 is TGCGCCATCCCCCCCATGGGAGTGCCCTCCTACGAGCAGTACTTC.

The V gene is TRBV7-9, the J gene TRBJ2-1, with a possible D match to TRBD2 (6 bases). Germline V gene data show CDR1 as SEHNR and CDR2 as FQNEAQ (reference sequence). Trimming stripped 1 base from V and 6 bases from J, with 13 bases between. There are 15 residues in the CDR3. The CDR3 DNA reads TGTGCCAGCAGCTTAGAACTAGCCCCTCTCAATGAGCAGTTCTTC. It yields the protein CASSLELAPLNEQFF.